These 23 T cell receptor beta chains originate from one sample sequenced in a study of HIV-infected patients and healthy controls. Reverse transcription used 450 to 550 ng RNA and constant-region primers for alpha and beta. Separate chain-specific third strand synthesis with multiplexing indices produced the alpha and beta libraries. TCRdb recomputed calls from the 5' RACE reads with MiXCR, one row per CDR3 protein. The sample consists of some 6,000 distinct CDR3 sequences, under 9.5% of them appearing once. The repertoire came from unfractionated whole blood and reflected all unsorted peripheral T cells. The starting material was blood, obtained before antiretroviral therapy. The receptors were sampled from an adult with HIV infection.

At least ten counts were recorded for this clonotype. This chain links TRBV12-3 or TRBV12-4 with TRBJ2-4; tentative D call: TRBD2 (7 bases). CDR3 length equals 17 residues. The germline V and J ends were trimmed by 3 bases and 1 base, with 16 bases remaining between them. The CDR3 DNA reads TGTGCCAGCAGTTTCCGGTATGGGGGGGCTGCCAAAAACATTCAGTACTTC. Amino acid sequence: CASSFRYGGAAKNIQYF.

In this sample, this clonotype turned up many times. The CDR3 reads CASSLNSGTWSTGELFF. In DNA form, the CDR3 reads TGTGCCAGCAGCTTAAATTCCGGGACGTGGTCCACCGGGGAGCTGTTTTTT. This chain connects TRBV7-9 to TRBJ2-2; D is tentatively TRBD1 or TRBD2 (5 bases each). The CDR3 loop spans 17 amino acids. Between the trimmed V and J ends, which lost 2 bases and 4 bases, there was a span of 17 bases. Looked up from germline, CDR1 is SEHNR and CDR2 is FQNEAQ (reference sequence). The full variable domain, rest sourced from reference TRBV7-9 and TRBJ2-2, is DTGVSQNPRHKITKRGQNVTFRCDPISEHNRLYWYRQTLGQGPEFLTYFQNEAQLEKSRLLSDRFSAERPKGSFSTLEIQRTEQGDSAMYLCASSLNSGTWSTGELFFGEGSRLTVL.

This CDR3 is CASSQIDRPSEAFF. The CDR3 region has the DNA TGCGCCAGCAGCCAGATCGACAGGCCTTCTGAAGCTTTCTTT. The V call is TRBV4-1, the J call TRBJ1-1, with D tentatively TRBD1 (6 bases). V lost 3 bases and J 6 bases, leaving 14 bases between the germline ends. Germline loops: CDR1 MGHRA, CDR2 YSYEKL. The length of the CDR3 is 14 residues.

This clonotype was picked up many times. The chain joins TRBV7-9 to TRBJ1-1, with D perhaps matching TRBD1 (6 bases). The CDR3 totals 17 residues. The germline gives CDR1 SEHNR, CDR2 FQNEAQ (reference sequence). Trimming cost V 5 bases and J 5 bases, with 24 bases left between them. The CDR3 sequence: CASSRRGGLLDRTEAFF. CDR3 nucleotide sequence: TGTGCCAGCAGCCGAAGAGGGGGTTTACTGGATAGGACTGAAGCTTTCTTT.

This clonotype occurred a few times. The chain is built from TRBV6-1 and TRBJ1-2, with 8 nucleotides matching TRBD1. The CDR3 length is 15 residues. Germline V gives CDR1 MNHNS, CDR2 SASEGT. With 2 bases clipped from V and 4 bases from J, the junction kept 6 bases outside the gene matches. CDR3 residues: CASSEFRTGSYGYTF. The DNA of the CDR3 is TGTGCCAGCAGTGAATTCCGGACAGGGAGCTATGGCTACACCTTC.

This clonotype was observed many times. V is TRBV19 and J is TRBJ2-3, with D maybe TRBD2 (6 bases). CDR1 is LNHDA and CDR2 is SQIVND in the germline V gene (reference sequence). Trimming stripped 8 bases from V and 0 bases from J, with 12 bases between. This CDR3 contains 14 residues. The CDR3 loop is CASRERVSTDTQYF. The CDR3 region has the DNA TGTGCCAGTCGGGAGCGGGTCAGCACAGATACGCAGTATTTT.

This clonotype was counted at least ten times. The V and J genes are TRBV7-2 and TRBJ2-1; 8 bases line up with TRBD1. V shed 0 bases, J shed 1 base, and the junction held 2 bases outside the gene matches. The CDR3 loop spans 16 amino acids. CDR1 SGHTA and CDR2 FQGNSA come from the germline V gene. The CDR3, as DNA: TGTGCCAGCAGCTTAGCTCAGGGGGCTTCCTACAATGAGCAGTTCTTC. Its protein is CASSLAQGASYNEQFF. The full variable domain, its missing parts supplied by reference TRBV7-2 and TRBJ2-1, is GAGVSQSPSNKVTEKGKDVELRCDPISGHTALYWYRQSLGQGLEFLIYFQGNSAPDKSGLPSDRFSAERTGGSVSTLTIQRTQQEDSAVYLCASSLAQGASYNEQFFGPGTRLTVL.

This clonotype was seen ten or more times. The rearrangement joins TRBV7-9 to TRBJ1-5; D gene ambiguous. CDR3 size: 12 residues. Trimming stripped 6 bases from V and 2 bases from J, with 5 bases between. Germline V gene data show CDR1 as SEHNR and CDR2 as FQNEAQ (reference sequence). As DNA, the CDR3 is TGTGCCAGCAGTTCAGGCAATCAGCCCCAGCATTTT. Residues: CASSSGNQPQHF.

This clonotype appeared a few times. The V call is TRBV10-2, the J call TRBJ2-7, with TRBD1 identical over 9 bases. This CDR3 is built from 12 residues. CDR1 and CDR2 from the germline V gene are WSHSY and SAAADI. J lost 3 bases, V lost 6 bases, and 0 bases had no gene match. The CDR3 DNA sequence: TGCGCCAGCAGGGGACAGGGCTACGAGCAGTACTTC. Translation gives CASRGQGYEQYF.

This clonotype is labeled medium-sized (0.01 to 0.1%). The CDR3 region is CSAYRGVKDTQYF. CDR3 DNA: TGCAGTGCTTACAGGGGTGTGAAAGATACGCAGTATTTT. The chain is built from TRBV20-1 and TRBJ2-3; 7 bases align to TRBD1. CDR3 length: 13 residues. Unmatched junction bases numbered 7, after V lost 5 bases and J lost 5 bases. Germline V CDR1 and CDR2: DFQATT, SNEGSKA (reference sequence).

The chain employs TRBV20-1 and TRBJ2-3; possibly TRBD1 for D (5 bases). The CDR3 extends over 14 amino acids. Looked up from germline, CDR1 is DFQATT and CDR2 is SNEGSKA (reference sequence). V was clipped by 6 bases and J by 4 bases, with 17 bases between them. This chain's CDR3 is CSAPRGGGADTQYF. The DNA for the CDR3 is TGCAGTGCCCCTAGGGGCGGCGGCGCAGATACGCAGTATTTT.

In this sample, this clonotype is medium-sized. This chain's CDR3 is CASSLAARDTQYF. CDR3 DNA sequence: TGTGCCAGCAGCTTAGCGGCGAGGGATACGCAGTATTTT. The V and J genes are TRBV7-2 and TRBJ2-3, with D unclear. The CDR3 length is 13 residues. V was shortened by 0 bases and J by 6 bases, with 7 bases between the two germline ends. CDR1 and CDR2 from the germline V gene are SGHTA and FQGNSA.

This clonotype rates as medium-sized. The V and J genes are TRBV5-5 and TRBJ2-5; no definite D call. In germline, CDR1 is SGHKS, CDR2 YYEKEE (reference sequence). This CDR3 has 14 residues. The V gene lost 4 bases and the J gene lost 4 bases, with 14 bases spanning the gap. CDR3 protein: CASSIPPPGETQYF. DNA of the CDR3: TGTGCCAGCAGCATCCCCCCCCCGGGAGAGACCCAGTACTTC.

In this sample, this clonotype turned up many times. CDR3: CASSFASGRFGTEQYF. CDR3 coding DNA: TGTGCCAGCAGTTTCGCTAGCGGGAGGTTTGGTACCGAGCAGTACTTC. The genes are TRBV12-3 or TRBV12-4 and TRBJ2-7, with 11 bases that match TRBD2. The CDR3 consists of 16 residues. Trimming cost V 3 bases and J 6 bases; bases outside gene matches: 10.

This clonotype is medium-sized in the sample. The V call is TRBV13, the J call TRBJ2-5, with D possibly being TRBD2 (6 bases). The V gene lost 3 bases and the J gene lost 3 bases, with 11 bases spanning the gap. The CDR3 consists of 14 residues. CDR1 PRHDT and CDR2 FYEKMQ come from the germline V gene (reference sequence). The CDR3 reads CASSFFREKETQYF. The CDR3 DNA reads as TGTGCCAGCAGCTTCTTTCGGGAGAAAGAGACCCAGTACTTC.

By frequency in the sample, this clonotype is medium-sized (0.01 to 0.1%). This rearrangement joins TRBV24-1 to TRBJ2-4; D is unresolved. Trimming pared 0 bases from V and 8 bases from J, leaving 4 bases between. This CDR3 has 12 amino acids. Germline assignment: CDR1 KGHDR and CDR2 SFDVKD. CDR3 in amino acids: CATSDLSDIQYF. The DNA of the CDR3 is TGTGCCACCAGTGATTTGAGTGACATTCAGTACTTC.

In this sample, this clonotype turned up a few times. The chain couples TRBV25-1 to TRBJ2-4; 7 bases agree with TRBD1. This CDR3 contains 15 residues. The ends lost 2 bases at V and 3 bases at J; junction bases unmatched: 4. Germline V gene lookup returns CDR1 MGHDK and CDR2 SYGVNS. DNA of the CDR3: TGTGCCAGCAGTGAAAACGGGACAGTCAAAAACATTCAGTACTTC. It is translated as CASSENGTVKNIQYF.

This clonotype ranks as medium-sized. The genes are TRBV11-2 and TRBJ1-6, with unresolved D. With 5 bases removed from V and 10 bases from J, the gap between germline ends came to 9 bases. The CDR3 is 12 residues long. Germline V gene data show CDR1 as SGHAT and CDR2 as FQNNGV. The CDR3 sequence: CASSVVGSPLHF. Written as DNA, the CDR3 is TGTGCCAGCAGCGTCGTAGGGTCACCCCTCCACTTT.

This clonotype was seen a single time. The CDR3 here is CASGRGRETQYF. For the CDR3, the DNA is TGTGCCAGTGGGCGGGGGCGGGAGACCCAGTACTTC. This chain uses TRBV2 with TRBJ2-5; D perhaps matches TRBD2 (7 bases). CDR3 length: 12 residues. The germline gives CDR1 SNHLY, CDR2 FYNNEI. V was clipped by 9 bases and J by 5 bases, with 13 bases between them.

This clonotype is medium-sized within its sample. V and J are TRBV28 and TRBJ2-7; 9 positions match TRBD1. Trimming took 5 bases from V and 3 from J; bases not matched to a gene: 5. Germline V CDR1 and CDR2: MDHEN, SYDVKM. The CDR3 has 14 amino acids. The CDR3 region is CASSIDRGDYEQYF. CDR3 sequence (DNA): TGTGCCAGCAGTATCGACAGGGGGGACTACGAGCAGTACTTC.

The rearrangement uses TRBV4-2 and TRBJ2-1; 9 nucleotides line up with TRBD1. This CDR3 has 15 amino acids. After removal of 1 base from V and 9 bases from J, the junction contained 7 bases not matched to a gene. The germline gives CDR1 LGHNA, CDR2 YNFKEQ. The CDR3 DNA sequence: TGTGCCAGCAGCCAAGGTGACAGGGGGGATAGTGAGCAGTTCTTC. Amino acids: CASSQGDRGDSEQFF.

This clonotype was seen ten or more times. V usage is TRBV9 and J usage is TRBJ1-4; possibly TRBD1 for D (5 bases). This CDR3 has 15 amino acids. Germline V gene sequence: CDR1 SGDLS, CDR2 YYNGEE. V was trimmed by 4 bases and J by 4 bases, leaving 14 bases between them. CDR3 protein: CASSPHGDRNEKLFF. CDR3 bases: TGTGCCAGCAGCCCCCATGGGGACCGTAATGAAAAACTGTTTTTT.

In its sample, this clonotype was seen many times. This rearrangement joins TRBV7-2 to TRBJ1-4, with D perhaps TRBD1 (5 bases). V shed 3 bases and J shed 4 bases, with 9 bases lying between them. This CDR3 region has 14 residues. Germline CDR1 SGHTA, CDR2 FQGNSA. CDR3 sequence (DNA): TGTGCCAGCAGCTTCGGGGGACTTAATGAAAAACTGTTTTTT. Translating it yields CASSFGGLNEKLFF. Drawing the rest from reference TRBV7-2 and TRBJ1-4, the complete variable domain is GAGVSQSPSNKVTEKGKDVELRCDPISGHTALYWYRQSLGQGLEFLIYFQGNSAPDKSGLPSDRFSAERTGGSVSTLTIQRTQQEDSAVYLCASSFGGLNEKLFFGSGTQLSVL.